Listed here are 2 T cell receptor beta chains from one sample, sequenced in a study of T cell repertoires in cytomegalovirus infection. TCRdb processed the reads anew with MiXCR; each CDR3 protein has one entry. The repertoire holds 740,000 or so distinct CDR3 sequences, with about a third as singletons. The source material was PBMCs. All receptors come from a human donor in good health (CMV status not recorded). Some clones in this sample may be carry-over from other donors' samples.

This sequence joins TRBV6-6 and TRBJ1-5; D is possibly TRBD1 (6 bases). The CDR3 is 18 residues long. Germline lookup yields CDR1 MNHNY and CDR2 SVGAGI (reference sequence). Trimming left V 2 bases short and J 0 bases short, with 17 bases between. CDR3 in DNA: TGTGCCAGCAGTTACCCAACAGACAGGAGCGATAGCAATCAGCCCCAGCATTTT. This gives the protein CASSYPTDRSDSNQPQHF.

The rearrangement uses TRBV12-3 or TRBV12-4 and TRBJ2-7; D ambiguous. Between the trimmed V and J ends, which lost 4 bases and 3 bases, there was a span of 10 bases. The CDR3 loop spans 13 amino acids. The CDR3 sequence is CASSWAGNYEQYF. CDR3 DNA sequence: TGTGCCAGCAGTTGGGCCGGAAACTACGAGCAGTACTTC.